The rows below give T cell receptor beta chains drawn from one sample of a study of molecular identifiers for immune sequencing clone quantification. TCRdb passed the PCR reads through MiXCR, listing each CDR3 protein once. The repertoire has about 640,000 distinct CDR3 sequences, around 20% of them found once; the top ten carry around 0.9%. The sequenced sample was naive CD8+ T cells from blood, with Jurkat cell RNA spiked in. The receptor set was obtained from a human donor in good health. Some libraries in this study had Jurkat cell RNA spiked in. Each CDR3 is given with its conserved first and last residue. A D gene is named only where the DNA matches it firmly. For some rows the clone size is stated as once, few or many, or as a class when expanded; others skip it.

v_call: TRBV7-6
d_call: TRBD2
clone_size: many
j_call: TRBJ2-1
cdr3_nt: TGTGCCAGCAGCCCGAGACTAGCGGGAGGATCCTACAATGAGCAGTTCTTC
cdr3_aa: CASSPRLAGGSYNEQFF

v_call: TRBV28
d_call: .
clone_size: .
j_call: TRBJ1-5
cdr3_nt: TGTGCCAGCAGTTTAACAGTTAGATACAATCAGCCCCAGCATTTT
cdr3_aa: CASSLTVRYNQPQHF

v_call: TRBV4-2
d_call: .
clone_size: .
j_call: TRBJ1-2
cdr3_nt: TGTGCCAGCAGCCGCGGGGACCTTAACTATGGCTACACCTTC
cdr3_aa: CASSRGDLNYGYTF

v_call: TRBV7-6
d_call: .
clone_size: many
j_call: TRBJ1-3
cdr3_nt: TGTGCCAGCAGCTTAGCTGGCAACTCTGGAAACACCATATATTTT
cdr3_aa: CASSLAGNSGNTIYF

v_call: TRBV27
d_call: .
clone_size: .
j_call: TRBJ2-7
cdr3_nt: TGTGCCAGCAGTACATATAACGAGCAGTACTTC
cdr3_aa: CASSTYNEQYF

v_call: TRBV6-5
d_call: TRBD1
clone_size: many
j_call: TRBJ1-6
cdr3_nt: TGTGCCAGCAGTTACACACCCACAGGGGGAAATTCACCCCTCCACTTT
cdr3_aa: CASSYTPTGGNSPLHF

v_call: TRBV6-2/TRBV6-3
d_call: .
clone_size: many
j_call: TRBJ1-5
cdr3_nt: TGTGCCAGCAGTTACGAGGATCAGCCCCAGCATTTT
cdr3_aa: CASSYEDQPQHF

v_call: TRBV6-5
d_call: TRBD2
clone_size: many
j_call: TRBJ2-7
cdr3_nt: TGTGCCAGCAGTTATATAGCGGGAAGGGGGAACGAGCAGTACTTC
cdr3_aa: CASSYIAGRGNEQYF

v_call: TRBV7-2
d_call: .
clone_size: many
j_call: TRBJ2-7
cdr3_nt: TGTGCCAGCAGCTTCAGGGAAGTCTACGAGCAGTACTTC
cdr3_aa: CASSFREVYEQYF

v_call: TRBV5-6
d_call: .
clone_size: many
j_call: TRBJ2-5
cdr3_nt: TGTGCCAGCAGCTTGGCAGGGCCGGAGACCCAGTACTTC
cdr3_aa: CASSLAGPETQYF